This T cell receptor (beta chain) was retrieved from a study of regulatory T cells in long-lasting Graves disease. General study findings and limits: It was in persistent disease that TRBV28, TRBJ1-2 and TRBJ2-5 were favored. New patients shared about 910 public clonotypes, and persistent patients shared more, with 2,741.

Time point in this sample: persistent/refractory GD, antithyroid drugs over 5 years with positive TRAb. The TCR library was made from RNA that had been extracted from PBMCs in TRIzol. A word on this clonotype: The antigen is undetermined. Possible read error: a much larger clone is one base away.

The CDR3 loop spans 15 amino acids. The authors built TCR beta libraries using iRepertoire HTBI primers and Arm-PCR of CDR3 regions. TCRdb re-analysed the multiplex PCR reads in MiXCR, keeping a single row per CDR3 protein. This sample has 400,000 to 500,000 distinct CDR3 sequences, with about a fifth found just once. This chain uses TRBV12-3 or TRBV12-4 with TRBJ1-6; 8 nucleotides align to TRBD1. Sequencing was performed on peripheral blood mononuclear cells (PBMCs), taken when the disease was refractory, from a patient treated with antithyroid drugs. This TCR derives from a female donor with Graves disease. The CDR3 loop reads CASSPGTGYNPPLHF. The CDR3, as DNA: TGTGCCAGCAGTCCCGGGACAGGTTATAATCCACCCCTCCACTTT.